The 20 T cell receptor beta chains below all came from one sample that was sequenced in a study of vaccination effects on CD4 cells after COVID-19. Their specific antigens are unknown. Scientists isolated CD4+ T cells after a roughly 9-day culture period ended. From March to December 2020, the person had a SARS-CoV-2 infection that was confirmed by PCR. Participants completed two doses of the BNT162b2 or mRNA-1273 vaccine. Libraries were prepared by immunoSEQ multiplex PCR; TCRdb keeps only in-frame clonotypes and omits some of them. The sample gives about 34,000 clones, around 75% of which show up once; around 6.6% is in the top ten. The sample here was CD4+ T cells from PBMCs cultured without peptide, taken after COVID-19 vaccination. These receptor sequences come from a human donor who had a prior SARS-CoV-2 infection.

This sequence joins TRBV27 and TRBJ1-1; D unresolved. V was shortened by 6 bases and J by 2 bases, with 7 bases between the two germline ends. Germline loops: CDR1 MNHEY, CDR2 SMNVEV (reference sequence). The CDR3 is 12 amino acids. This CDR3 is CASSGSNTEAFF. The CDR3 DNA reads TGTGCCAGCAGCGGCAGTAACACTGAAGCTTTCTTT.

The chain employs TRBV7-2 and TRBJ2-4; 10 positions match TRBD1. Per the germline V gene, CDR1 is SGHTA and CDR2 is FQGNSA. The CDR3 runs 15 residues. With V trimmed by 5 bases and J by 8 bases, 9 bases remained unmatched. The CDR3 region has the DNA TGTGCCAGCAGCCGTGACGGGACAGGGGCTTACATTCAGTACTTC. This sequence encodes CASSRDGTGAYIQYF. The variable domain in full, with the rest retrieved from reference TRBV7-2 and TRBJ2-4, is GAGVSQSPSNKVTEKGKDVELRCDPISGHTALYWYRQSLGQGLEFLIYFQGNSAPDKSGLPSDRFSAERTGGSVSTLTIQRTQQEDSAVYLCASSRDGTGAYIQYFGAGTRLSVL.

The sample holds one count of this clone. The chain recombines TRBV2 with TRBJ2-5; 9 bases align to TRBD2. Germline lookup yields CDR1 SNHLY and CDR2 FYNNEI. The CDR3 has 14 residues. Trimming removed 4 bases from V and 3 bases from J; junction bases left unmatched: 3. CDR3 protein: CASSVAGVEETQYF. CDR3 in DNA: TGTGCCAGCAGTGTAGCGGGAGTGGAAGAGACCCAGTACTTC.

The genes are TRBV11-3 and TRBJ2-3, with D possibly being TRBD1 (6 bases). CDR3 length equals 14 residues. V lost 5 bases and J 2 bases, leaving 11 bases between the germline ends. Germline CDR1 and CDR2: SGHNT and YENEEA. The DNA of the CDR3 is TGTGCCAGCAGCATCGACAGGAACACAGATACGCAGTATTTT. This sequence encodes CASSIDRNTDTQYF.

This clone was seen a few times. The CDR3 sequence: CASSLVHQAGNEKLFF. The CDR3 DNA follows: TGTGCCAGCAGCTTAGTCCATCAGGCTGGCAATGAAAAACTGTTTTTT. V is TRBV11-2 and J is TRBJ1-4; D gene unclear. V gave up 1 base and J gave up 5 bases, with 14 bases separating them. From germline, CDR1 is SGHAT and CDR2 FQNNGV. CDR3 length: 16 residues.

The V and J genes are TRBV24-1 and TRBJ2-5; possible D gene TRBD2, 6 bases. The V end was cut by 3 bases, the J end by 5 bases, with 9 bases between. The V gene's germline CDR1 is KGHDR and CDR2 SFDVKD. The CDR3 loop spans 13 amino acids. The CDR3 DNA follows: TGTGCCACCAGTGATGGGGGGACGGAGACCCAGTACTTC. As protein: CATSDGGTETQYF.

This sequence joins TRBV7-2 and TRBJ1-5, with a possible D match to TRBD1 (6 bases). The CDR3 covers 15 residues. The V and J ends lost 1 base and 3 bases respectively, with 10 bases between them. CDR1 and CDR2 (germline): SGHTA, FQGNSA. The CDR3 loop is CASSLGDIANQPQHF. The CDR3 DNA sequence: TGTGCCAGCAGCTTAGGGGACATCGCCAATCAGCCCCAGCATTTT.

In this sample, this clone turned up once. The chain uses TRBV9 and TRBJ2-5; 8 bases agree with TRBD1. V shed 0 bases and J 5 bases; nucleotides not matched to a gene: 9. Germline CDR1 and CDR2: SGDLS and YYNGEE. The CDR3 extends over 16 amino acids. The CDR3 nucleotides are TGTGCCAGCAGCGTAGGGGGAGGACAGGGCGCTGAGACCCAGTACTTC. Encoded protein: CASSVGGGQGAETQYF. The full variable domain, rest sourced from reference TRBV9 and TRBJ2-5, is DSGVTQTPKHLITATGQRVTLRCSPRSGDLSVYWYQQSLDQGLQFLIQYYNGEERAKGNILERFSAQQFPDLHSELNLSSLELGDSALYFCASSVGGGQGAETQYFGPGTRLLVL.

The genes are TRBV5-1 and TRBJ2-5, with a possible D match to TRBD2 (5 bases). V was pared by 0 bases and J by 2 bases, with 17 bases between. The CDR3 spans 17 residues. CDR1 and CDR2 from the germline V gene are SGHRS and YFSETQ. CDR3 sequence reads: CASSLGRFRGEQETQYF. CDR3 DNA: TGCGCCAGCAGCTTGGGACGGTTTCGGGGAGAACAAGAGACCCAGTACTTC. Supplemented by reference TRBV5-1 and TRBJ2-5, the full variable domain reads KAGVTQTPRYLIKTRGQQVTLSCSPISGHRSVSWYQQTPGQGLQFLFEYFSETQRNKGNFPGRFSGRQFSNSRSEMNVSTLELGDSALYLCASSLGRFRGEQETQYFGPGTRLLVL.

The chain employs TRBV18 and TRBJ1-2, with D possibly matching TRBD1 (6 bases). V was clipped by 6 bases and J by 4 bases, with 24 bases between them. This CDR3 comprises 17 residues. Germline lookup yields CDR1 KGHSH and CDR2 LQKENI. The CDR3 DNA follows: TGTGCCAGCTCGCCCGAGGGGGGGGTCCCCGCCCTCTATGGCTACACCTTC. This sequence encodes CASSPEGGVPALYGYTF.

The V gene is TRBV6-4, the J gene TRBJ2-1; 7 bases match TRBD1. Unmatched junction bases numbered 6, after V lost 6 bases and J lost 1 base. This CDR3 contains 15 residues. CDR1 and CDR2 from the germline V gene are MRHNA and SNTAGT. CDR3 in amino acids: CASSADRESYNEQFF. Here the CDR3 DNA reads TGTGCCAGCAGCGCCGACAGGGAGTCCTACAATGAGCAGTTCTTC.

In DNA form, the CDR3 reads TGTGCCAGCACCTCCCAAGGCGACACTGAAGCTTTCTTT. It translates to CASTSQGDTEAFF. The J gene is TRBJ1-1, the V gene TRBV6-6; no reliable D call. CDR1 and CDR2 from the germline V gene are MNHNY and SVGAGI (reference sequence). There are 13 residues in the CDR3. V shed 7 bases and J shed 3 bases, with 12 bases lying between them.

The V gene is TRBV18, the J gene TRBJ1-2; the D is unclear. This CDR3 contains 12 residues. The germline V gene encodes CDR1 KGHSH and CDR2 LQKENI. Trimming took off 2 bases at V and 4 bases at J, with 5 bases between the two ends. CDR3 protein: CASSPKSYGYTF. The CDR3 DNA follows: TGTGCCAGCTCACCAAAATCCTATGGCTACACCTTC.

The J gene is TRBJ2-5, the V gene TRBV6-6; 7 bases line up with TRBD1. With 0 bases clipped from V and 5 bases from J, the junction kept 3 bases outside the gene matches. The CDR3 consists of 14 residues. Per the germline V gene, CDR1 is MNHNY and CDR2 is SVGAGI (reference sequence). CDR3 coding DNA: TGTGCCAGCAGTTACTCGACAGGGAAGGAGACCCAGTACTTC. Its protein is CASSYSTGKETQYF.

The rearrangement joins TRBV28 to TRBJ1-2; D gene ambiguous. Germline V gene data show CDR1 as MDHEN and CDR2 as SYDVKM. Trimming removed 6 bases at V and 6 bases at J, with 17 bases between. The CDR3 runs to 14 residues. The DNA for the CDR3 is TGTGCCAGCAGGCGCCTTGGGGTGCCCCATGGCTACACCTTC. Protein product: CASRRLGVPHGYTF.

This clone showed up just once. A read error may produce the germline difference seen at one junction end. V usage is TRBV12-3 or TRBV12-4 and J usage is TRBJ1-2; perhaps TRBD1 as D (5 bases). The CDR3 sequence is 12 residues long. CDR3 in amino acids: CASSLIVGAAYF. CDR3 nucleotides: TGTGCCAGCAGTTTAATTGTCGGGGCCGCGTACTTC.

A single count supports this clone. The chain combines TRBV21-1 with TRBJ2-1; the DNA was not compared with TRBD2, the D call given in the table. TRBV21-1 is classified as a pseudogene. The CDR3 contains 16 residues. CDR3 nucleotides: TGTGCCAGCAGCAAAATAGGGCAGGAGGGAAACAATGAGCAGTTCTTC. Translation: CASSKIGQEGNNEQFF.

This chain joins TRBV7-9 and TRBJ2-3; D unresolved. The V end lost 4 bases, the J end lost 6 bases, and 11 bases lay between the germline ends. Looked up from germline, CDR1 is SEHNR and CDR2 is FQNEAQ (reference sequence). This CDR3 comprises 13 residues. CDR3 protein: CASSSEAPDTQYF. The DNA of the CDR3 is TGTGCCAGCAGCTCGGAAGCACCCGATACGCAGTATTTT.

The gene calls are TRBV11-1 and TRBJ2-1; 12 positions agree with TRBD1. The germline V gene encodes CDR1 SGHAT and CDR2 FQDESV (reference sequence). V trimming: 5 bases; J trimming: 8 bases; junction bases outside the gene matches: 10. The length of the CDR3 is 16 residues. The CDR3 protein is CASSRSLGTGGHEQFF. CDR3 bases: TGTGCCAGCAGCCGAAGTTTGGGGACAGGGGGCCATGAGCAGTTCTTC.

This clone was picked up a small number of times. The genes are TRBV7-3 and TRBJ1-6; tentative D call: TRBD1 (5 bases). Per germline, CDR1 SGHTA and CDR2 FQGTGA. The V end lost 1 base, the J end lost 7 bases, and 11 bases lay between the germline ends. CDR3 length: 15 amino acids. DNA for the CDR3: TGTGCCAGCAGCTTAAATCCCCAGGGCAATTCACCCCTCCACTTT. It is translated as CASSLNPQGNSPLHF.